This T cell receptor (beta chain) is from a study of cytomegalovirus exposure and HLA in healthy donors. As for the study in general: From 170 million or so T cells, an earlier analysis saw approximately 110 million unique TCR beta sequences.

The length of the CDR3 is 15 residues. Trimming took 0 bases from V and 4 from J, leaving 7 bases between them. Germline CDR1 LNHNV, CDR2 YYDKDF (reference sequence). The PCR used 60 Vbeta and 13 Jbeta primers. Here immunoSEQ multiplex PCR was the method, and the copy in TCRdb shows in-frame clones only, minus some. The sample yields about 110,000 clones, around 76% seen once. Study-wide points: Among TCR beta chains of equal frequency, HLA-associated ones were more clonally expanded in a later analysis. The study designated roughly 150 TCR beta chains cytomegalovirus-associated.

This clone has a handful of counts. Its matching antigen is unknown. The sequenced sample was PBMCs. The chain couples TRBV15 to TRBJ2-6; D is uncertain. The clonotype was recovered from a man between 25 and 39 years old in good health and CMV-seropositive. CDR3 residues: CATSRDSVGANVLTF. CDR3 DNA: TGTGCCACCAGCAGAGATAGTGTGGGGGCCAACGTCCTGACTTTC.